Below, 12 T cell receptor beta chains from the same sample are listed, as sequenced in a study of radiotherapy plus CTLA-4 blockade in lung cancer. Clones were read by immunoSEQ multiplex PCR, and TCRdb kept only the in-frame ones, dropping some. Of about 43,000 clones listed, approximately 67% are singletons. This specimen was peripheral blood, taken from a patient treated with radiotherapy plus ipilimumab. These receptors were collected from a human donor with non-small cell lung cancer who had a partial response to radiotherapy plus ipilimumab.

V and J are TRBV7-8 and TRBJ1-2; 8 nucleotides agree with TRBD1. V dropped 5 bases and J dropped 4; count of bases not matched to a gene: 12. Germline assignment: CDR1 SGHVS and CDR2 FQNEAQ. The CDR3 spans 16 residues. The CDR3 DNA sequence: TGTGCCAGCAGCCCCTTCCGGGACAGGTCTCTCTATGGCTACACCTTC. It encodes CASSPFRDRSLYGYTF.

In nucleotides, the CDR3 is TGTGCCAGCAGTTACCCCGGACAGCTTGAAGCTTTCTTT. Its protein product is CASSYPGQLEAFF. V gene TRBV6-6 combines with J gene TRBJ1-1; a possible D gene is TRBD1 (6 bases). V lost 2 bases and J 7 bases, leaving 11 bases between the germline ends. CDR3 length: 13 residues. In germline, CDR1 is MNHNY, CDR2 SVGAGI (reference sequence).

This chain joins TRBV5-1 and TRBJ2-1; D might be TRBD2 (7 bases). Germline V gene data show CDR1 as SGHRS and CDR2 as YFSETQ. Between the trimmed V and J ends, which lost 4 bases and 10 bases, there was a span of 24 bases. The CDR3 runs to 16 residues. DNA of the CDR3: TGCGCCAGCAGCGGCAGCGGGACAACACCCCCGGGGGAGCAGTTCTTC. This codes for CASSGSGTTPPGEQFF.

This clone has only one observation. The chain combines TRBV7-9 with TRBJ2-7; a possible D gene is TRBD1 (5 bases). Trimming took off 1 base at V and 7 bases at J, with 14 bases between the two ends. Germline V lookup: CDR1 SEHNR, CDR2 FQNEAQ (reference sequence). This CDR3 is built from 14 residues. The CDR3 sequence: CASSLGQINGEQYF. CDR3 nucleotide sequence: TGTGCCAGCAGCTTAGGACAGATTAATGGAGAGCAGTACTTC.

The V call is TRBV7-9, the J call TRBJ1-2; unclear D gene. CDR3 length equals 16 residues. CDR1 is SEHNR and CDR2 is FQNEAQ in the germline V gene (reference sequence). V lost 1 base to trimming and J lost 6 bases, with 18 bases between them. In nucleotides, the CDR3 is TGTGCCAGCAGCTTAGTCGTCAGGCCAGAGGGAAATGGCTACACCTTC. Its protein product is CASSLVVRPEGNGYTF.

This chain uses TRBV5-4 with TRBJ1-1; perhaps TRBD1 as D (5 bases). Germline loops: CDR1 SGHNT, CDR2 YYREEE (reference sequence). The ends were cut back, 4 bases at V and 1 base at J, with 17 bases in the middle. The CDR3 spans 16 residues. Written as DNA, the CDR3 is TGTGCCAGCAGCCCCACCGCGACAGCGAAGAACACTGAAGCTTTCTTT. Encoded protein: CASSPTATAKNTEAFF.

The J gene is TRBJ2-3, the V gene TRBV5-1; perhaps TRBD2 as D (6 bases). Trimming took off 5 bases at V and 0 bases at J, with 13 bases between the two ends. Germline CDR1 reads SGHRS; CDR2 reads YFSETQ. CDR3 length: 15 residues. The CDR3 sequence: CASRPIAGSTDTQYF. The CDR3 DNA sequence: TGCGCCAGCAGACCTATTGCGGGAAGCACAGATACGCAGTATTTT.

This chain joins TRBV19 and TRBJ2-2; possible D gene TRBD1, 5 bases. The V end was cut by 2 bases, the J end by 5 bases, with 12 bases between. Germline values: CDR1 LNHDA, CDR2 SQIVND (reference sequence). The CDR3 contains 15 residues. The CDR3 DNA sequence: TGTGCCAGTAGTATACCAGGGTCGGAGACCGGGGAGCTGTTTTTT. This sequence encodes CASSIPGSETGELFF. The full variable domain, rest sourced from reference TRBV19 and TRBJ2-2, is DGGITQSPKYLFRKEGQNVTLSCEQNLNHDAMYWYRQDPGQGLRLIYYSQIVNDFQKGDIAEGYSVSREKKESFPLTVTSAQKNPTAFYLCASSIPGSETGELFFGEGSRLTVL.

This clone was seen a few times. V is TRBV5-1 and J is TRBJ2-3; 8 bases agree with TRBD2. The germline gives CDR1 SGHRS, CDR2 YFSETQ. Trimming took 4 bases from V and 4 from J; bases not matched to a gene: 5. The CDR3 extends over 14 amino acids. The CDR3 nucleotides are TGCGCCAGCAGCCCCGGGGGGGGCCCAGATACGCAGTATTTT. Its protein product is CASSPGGGPDTQYF.

The V call is TRBV7-9, the J call TRBJ2-1; D might be TRBD1 (6 bases). The CDR3 is 14 amino acids. Trimming took 1 base from V and 8 from J, leaving 12 bases between them. The germline CDR1 and CDR2 sequences are SEHNR and FQNEAQ (reference sequence). This chain's CDR3 is CASSLVDRGDEQFF. Written as DNA, the CDR3 is TGTGCCAGCAGCTTAGTGGACAGAGGTGATGAGCAGTTCTTC.

The V and J genes are TRBV7-2 and TRBJ2-3; TRBD2 matches 9 bases. V was clipped by 1 base and J by 3 bases; unmatched bases: 8. CDR3 length: 17 amino acids. Germline CDR1 and CDR2: SGHTA and FQGNSA. CDR3 coding DNA: TGTGCCAGCAGCTTAGTCGGAGGGCGGGGGGGAACAGATACGCAGTATTTT. This gives the protein CASSLVGGRGGTDTQYF.

The chain employs TRBV6-1 and TRBJ2-6; D ambiguous. Deletions cut 7 bases from V and 4 bases from J, with 8 bases between. The CDR3 has 13 residues. Germline loops: CDR1 MNHNS, CDR2 SASEGT. This chain's CDR3 is CASTLRGANVLTF. CDR3 DNA sequence: TGTGCCAGCACCCTCCGGGGGGCCAACGTCCTGACTTTC.